Included here is one T cell receptor (beta chain) sequence, with context. Its specificity is not known. Among the 110 or so subjects of the validation cohort, separate from the roughly 670-subject first cohort, were the donors. This sample is part of a study of cytomegalovirus exposure and HLA in healthy donors. Study observations and caveats: Specificity for CMV antigens was confirmed in vitro for a few of the CMV-associated chains.

Sequencing was performed with immunoSEQ multiplex PCR; in TCRdb, only in-frame clones are kept and a portion is missing. The table has 140,000 to 150,000 clones, about 94% seen once; the top ten hold approximately 1.8%. The CDR3 totals 19 residues. V shed 3 bases and J 7 bases; nucleotides not matched to a gene: 23. From germline, CDR1 is SGHRS and CDR2 YFSETQ. The receptor was derived from a man aged 18 to 30 in good health and CMV-seropositive. V gene TRBV5-1 combines with J gene TRBJ2-3; 7 bases are a match to TRBD2. Sequenced material: PBMCs. CDR3 in DNA: TGCGCCAGCAGCTCCCTCCCGGGGGGTAGCGGCCTAAAACTAAATACGCAGTATTTT. Its protein is CASSSLPGGSGLKLNTQYF.